Each of the 18 T cell receptor beta chains below was sequenced from the same sample in a study of blood T cell repertoires in COVID-19. Some clones are missing from TCRdb's copy, which holds only in-frame ones; the method was immunoSEQ multiplex PCR. This table has a few hundred thousand clones, roughly 86% appearing once. Sequenced material: peripheral blood. These receptors were taken from a man aged 55 to 70 with acute or convalescent COVID-19.

J is TRBJ1-1 and V is TRBV3-1 (or the pseudogene TRBV3-2); D is uncertain. Per the germline V gene, CDR1 is LGHDT and CDR2 is YNNKEL (reference sequence). The CDR3 spans 16 residues. V was clipped by 0 bases and J by 2 bases, with 13 bases between them. The CDR3 DNA is TGTGCCAGCAGCCAAGATTTGGGCAGGCTTAACACTGAAGCTTTCTTT. Protein: CASSQDLGRLNTEAFF.

The chain has TRBV3-1 (or the pseudogene TRBV3-2) and TRBJ1-6, with D maybe TRBD1 (5 bases). Germline CDR1 is LGHDT and CDR2 is YNNKEL (reference sequence). The germline V and J ends were trimmed by 0 bases and 7 bases, with 13 bases remaining between them. This CDR3 region has 16 residues. Here the CDR3 reads CASSQDGPRGNSPLHF. CDR3 DNA: TGTGCCAGCAGCCAAGATGGGCCCCGGGGGAATTCACCCCTCCACTTT.

The rearrangement uses TRBV6-5 and TRBJ2-7, with 9 bases matching TRBD1. V was pared by 7 bases and J by 5 bases, with 12 bases of the junction left unmatched. The CDR3 has 15 residues. CDR1 MNHEY and CDR2 SVGAGI come from the germline V gene. The CDR3 protein is CASTLGGTGSDEQYF. CDR3 nucleotides: TGTGCCAGCACCCTGGGGGGGACAGGGAGCGACGAGCAGTACTTC.

The chain is built from TRBV15 and TRBJ1-5; D is uncertain. There are 13 residues in the CDR3. Germline CDR1 is LNHNV and CDR2 is YYDKDF (reference sequence). V lost 7 bases, J lost 7 bases, and 14 bases lay in between. The CDR3 nucleotides are TGTGCCACCACGAGCGGGTCCCTACAGCCCCAGCATTTT. Protein product: CATTSGSLQPQHF.

The chain combines TRBV2 with TRBJ1-2; 7 bases map to TRBD1. V gave up 4 bases and J gave up 0 bases; unmatched junction bases: 2. The germline V gene encodes CDR1 SNHLY and CDR2 FYNNEI. The length of the CDR3 is 14 residues. Here the CDR3 reads CASSVGQTNYGYTF. The DNA for the CDR3 is TGTGCCAGCAGTGTGGGACAGACTAACTATGGCTACACCTTC.

The gene calls are TRBV11-2 and TRBJ2-7, with TRBD1 matching 8 bases. V shed 3 bases and J 6 bases; nucleotides not matched to a gene: 1. This CDR3 has 12 amino acids. Germline V gene lookup returns CDR1 SGHAT and CDR2 FQNNGV. The CDR3 DNA is TGTGCCAGCAGCTTGACAGGGGCCGAGCAGTACTTC. It yields the protein CASSLTGAEQYF.

The chain joins TRBV29-1 to TRBJ1-2, with D perhaps TRBD1 (5 bases). V shed 1 base and J shed 3 bases, with 9 bases lying between them. The CDR3 consists of 13 residues. Germline CDR1 is SQVTM and CDR2 is ANQGSEA. The CDR3 bases are TGCAGCGTTGAAGGGGCCAGGGACTATGGCTACACCTTC. This encodes CSVEGARDYGYTF.

The chain has TRBV18 and TRBJ1-1, with D maybe TRBD1 (5 bases). The length of the CDR3 is 12 residues. The germline V and J ends were trimmed by 3 bases and 7 bases, with 9 bases remaining between them. The V gene's germline CDR1 is KGHSH and CDR2 LQKENI. As DNA, the CDR3 is TGTGCCAGCTCACCGGCAGGGATTGAAGCTTTCTTT. Residues: CASSPAGIEAFF.

The gene calls are TRBV28 and TRBJ1-5; D gene unclear. Germline-derived CDR1 and CDR2 are MDHEN and SYDVKM. Trimming pared 6 bases from V and 0 bases from J, leaving 12 bases between. The CDR3 runs 15 residues. This CDR3 reads CASSPPPYSNQPQHF. The CDR3 region has the DNA TGTGCCAGCAGCCCCCCCCCGTATAGCAATCAGCCCCAGCATTTT. The full variable domain, completed using reference TRBV28 and TRBJ1-5, is DVKVTQSSRYLVKRTGEKVFLECVQDMDHENMFWYRQDPGLGLRLIYFSYDVKMKEKGDIPEGYSVSREKKERFSLILESASTNQTSMYLCASSPPPYSNQPQHFGDGTRLSIL.

The chain is built from TRBV24-1 and TRBJ2-4, with D perhaps matching TRBD2 (6 bases). The CDR3 is 15 amino acids. Germline lookup yields CDR1 KGHDR and CDR2 SFDVKD. V lost 4 bases, J lost 0 bases, and 9 bases lay in between. CDR3 in DNA: TGTGCCACCAGTGAGGGCGGGACAGCCAAAAACATTCAGTACTTC. Its protein is CATSEGGTAKNIQYF.

This sequence joins TRBV7-2 and TRBJ2-7, with D perhaps TRBD1 (6 bases). V shed 8 bases and J shed 0 bases, with 14 bases lying between them. The germline gives CDR1 SGHTA, CDR2 FQGNSA. The CDR3 totals 14 residues. CDR3 DNA: TGTGCCAGCCGAAGAGGACAGAGCTCCTACGAGCAGTACTTC. Translation gives CASRRGQSSYEQYF.

The J gene is TRBJ1-6, the V gene TRBV15; unclear D gene. CDR3 length equals 15 residues. V lost 6 bases, J lost 0 bases, and 9 bases lay in between. Germline V CDR1 and CDR2: LNHNV, YYDKDF (reference sequence). CDR3 residues: CATRLGHSYNSPLHF. Here the CDR3 DNA reads TGTGCCACCAGACTAGGTCACTCCTATAATTCACCCCTCCACTTT.

This chain connects TRBV7-3 to TRBJ2-2; D might be TRBD2 (6 bases). Germline CDR1 reads SGHTA; CDR2 reads FQGTGA. The CDR3 length is 16 residues. V was cut by 5 bases and J by 4 bases, with 17 bases left in between. CDR3 nucleotides: TGTGCCAGCAGCAAAAACCCCCTAGCGAGCACCGGGGAGCTGTTTTTT. Its translation: CASSKNPLASTGELFF.

The V gene is TRBV6-5, the J gene TRBJ1-5; a weak D match, TRBD1 (6 bases). Trimming shortened V by 7 bases and J by 4 bases, and 17 bases separated the two germline ends. The CDR3 totals 15 residues. Germline V gene lookup returns CDR1 MNHEY and CDR2 SVGAGI. CDR3: CASTPIGTINQPQHF. CDR3 bases: TGTGCCAGCACCCCAATCGGGACAATAAATCAGCCCCAGCATTTT.

The chain recombines TRBV3-1 (or the pseudogene TRBV3-2) with TRBJ1-4, with TRBD1 matching over 9 bases. There are 16 residues in the CDR3. Germline-derived CDR1 and CDR2 are LGHDT and YNNKEL (reference sequence). Trimming cost V 1 base and J 8 bases; bases outside gene matches: 8. CDR3 sequence: CASSQAHRGQREKLFF. The CDR3 bases are TGTGCCAGCAGCCAAGCCCACAGGGGGCAGAGGGAAAAACTGTTTTTT.

The rearrangement joins TRBV11-3 to TRBJ2-2; a weak D match, TRBD2 (7 bases). V was trimmed by 4 bases and J by 6 bases, leaving 12 bases between them. The V gene's germline CDR1 is SGHNT and CDR2 YENEEA. CDR3 length: 14 residues. In DNA form, the CDR3 reads TGTGCCAGCAGCTGGGGGGGCGATCCCGGGGAGCTGTTTTTT. Translation: CASSWGGDPGELFF.

This chain uses TRBV4-1 with TRBJ2-5; 8 positions match TRBD2. The junction had 18 bases not matched to a gene; V was cut back by 1 base and J by 5 bases. The CDR3 is made up of 19 amino acids. Germline lookup yields CDR1 MGHRA and CDR2 YSYEKL. CDR3 loop: CASSQGSALGAGGLETQYF. The CDR3 DNA reads TGCGCCAGCAGCCAAGGATCGGCACTAGGGGCGGGGGGCCTGGAGACCCAGTACTTC.

The chain carries TRBV10-3 and TRBJ1-3; D is undetermined. V was clipped by 1 base and J by 12 bases, with 13 bases between them. The CDR3 loop spans 13 amino acids. Germline V gives CDR1 ENHRY, CDR2 SYGVKD. The DNA of the CDR3 is TGTGCCATCAGTGAGTTGGTGATTTCGGGCATATATTTT. Encoded protein: CAISELVISGIYF.